This section outlines one TCR beta chain sequence together with its context. It has no known antigen specificity. Per-nucleotide qualities are absent, and no much larger clonotype sits a single base away. The trial excluded patients who had a history of autoimmune disease or who were on systemic immunosuppression. Peripheral blood for TCR sequencing was collected from all dose cohorts at baseline, on cycle 4 day 1, and on cycle 7 day 1. Samples came from an open-label, multicenter, first-in-human phase I dose-escalation trial of ivuxolimab. The trial enrolled adults with locally advanced or metastatic head and neck squamous cell, hepatocellular, melanoma or renal cell carcinoma. Before TCR sequencing, CD4+ T cells and CD8+ T cells from peripheral blood were sorted into separate populations. Including the terminal cysteine and phenylalanine, the CDR3 comprises 14 residues. CDR3 DNA only is kept here, 42 bases in frame from base 1. Via the germline V gene, CDR1 is SGHTA and CDR2 FQGNSA. V loses 2 bases, J loses 4 bases, and the germline ends lie 9 bases apart.

Genomic DNA was extracted from sorted cells for sequencing of the TCRbeta CDR3 region. The immunoSEQ Assay was used for sequencing of TCRbeta CDR3 regions. As stored in TCRdb, this immuneACCESS dataset retains in-frame rearrangements with V and J assigned. A fraction of the clones does not appear; measured against another copy, unresolved V genes explain less than half of the discrepancy, and the remainder lacks a known reason. The table for this sample lists around 80,000 clones; roughly nine tenths of them were counted only once. Together, the top ten hold approximately 0.2% of the sample. These data are taken from a study of OX40 agonist ivuxolimab in advanced cancers. Study-level background: The costimulatory receptor OX40 (CD134) was targeted by ivuxolimab, a fully human IgG2 agonistic monoclonal antibody. Intravenous ivuxolimab was administered to patients every 2 weeks at six dose levels: 0.01, 0.1, 0.3, 1.5, 3 and 10 mg/kg. Among the 50 to 55 dose-escalation patients, around 20 had hepatocellular carcinoma, roughly 15 melanoma, 9 renal cell carcinoma and 9 head and neck cancer. The dose-escalation cohort was about 83% male with a mean age of around 64 years, ranging from roughly 20 to 85. Patients were allowed to have had prior anti-PD-1, anti-PD-L1 or anti-CTLA-4 therapy, and 30% to 40% of the dose-escalation patients had been treated with checkpoint inhibitors. Partial responses were achieved by three dose-escalation patients, of whom one had hepatocellular carcinoma and two had cutaneous melanoma. The point of sequencing TCRbeta in the periphery was to test whether ivuxolimab changed TCR sequence diversity and drove clonal T-cell expansion. The paper covers the monotherapy dose-escalation part of the phase I ivuxolimab trial, which included N ≈ 57 patients.

The full study reports these points: The antigen specificity of the clonally expanded peripheral T cells was not determined. In partial responders in the 0.1-3.0 mg/kg groups, normalized peripheral clonal expansion was found to be among the lowest, especially among CD8+ T cells. Clonal expansion of both CD4+ and CD8+ blood T cells was observed from baseline to week 6 at doses 0.1 to 3.0 mg/kg. Low levels of normalized T-cell clonal expansion were also seen in some patients who did not respond. After ivuxolimab, CD8+ T cells had more expanded clones than CD4+ T cells on average.

The origin of this receptor is an adult with an advanced solid tumor such as melanoma, head and neck, liver or kidney cancer. Rearrangement joined TRBV7-2 to TRBJ1-3, with no confidently assigned D gene. This sample comprised CD4+ or CD8+ T cells sorted from blood, obtained in a trial of the OX40 agonist ivuxolimab. The DNA reads as follows: TGTGCCAGCAGCTTAAGCGGCCAGGGAAACACCATATATTTT. Its coded protein is CASSLSGQGNTIYF. With the portions outside the CDR3 filled from the reference TRBV7-2 and TRBJ1-3 genes, the complete variable region becomes GAGVSQSPSNKVTEKGKDVELRCDPISGHTALYWYRQSLGQGLEFLIYFQGNSAPDKSGLPSDRFSAERTGGSVSTLTIQRTQQEDSAVYLCASSLSGQGNTIYFGEGSWLTVV.